The 22 T cell receptor beta chains below were found in one sample sequenced in a study of OX40 agonist ivuxolimab in advanced cancers. Here immunoSEQ multiplex PCR was the method, and the copy in TCRdb shows in-frame clones only, minus some. The sample lists about 81,000 clones, roughly 91% occurring once. Sequenced here: CD4+ or CD8+ T cells sorted from blood, sampled in a trial of the OX40 agonist ivuxolimab. Every receptor here comes from an adult with an advanced solid tumor such as melanoma, head and neck, liver or kidney cancer.

This rearrangement joins TRBV9 to TRBJ2-7, with 11 nucleotides matching TRBD2. This CDR3 region has 17 residues. The junction had 10 bases not matched to a gene; V was cut back by 3 bases and J by 2 bases. The V gene's germline CDR1 is SGDLS and CDR2 YYNGEE. Here the CDR3 reads CASSASGLAGLTYEQYF. Here the CDR3 DNA reads TGTGCCAGCAGCGCCTCAGGACTAGCGGGTCTCACCTACGAGCAGTACTTC. Filled out from reference TRBV9 and TRBJ2-7, the complete variable domain reads DSGVTQTPKHLITATGQRVTLRCSPRSGDLSVYWYQQSLDQGLQFLIQYYNGEERAKGNILERFSAQQFPDLHSELNLSSLELGDSALYFCASSASGLAGLTYEQYFGPGTRLTVT.

V and J are TRBV28 and TRBJ2-3; 9 bases are shared with TRBD2. The J segment lost 2 bases and the V segment lost 3 bases, leaving 9 bases of the junction unmatched. CDR3 length: 17 residues. Looked up from germline, CDR1 is MDHEN and CDR2 is SYDVKM. CDR3 coding DNA: TGTGCCAGCAGTTTTCCTCCCAGCGGGAGGTTCACAGATACGCAGTATTTT. It specifies CASSFPPSGRFTDTQYF.

This clone came up once. V gene TRBV4-3 combines with J gene TRBJ2-2, with D possibly TRBD1 on 5 matching bases. Germline CDR1 reads LGHNA; CDR2 reads YSLEER. The CDR3 covers 19 residues. V lost 0 bases to trimming and J lost 2 bases, with 19 bases between them. Written as DNA, the CDR3 is TGCGCCAGCAGCCAAGATAAGGCTTGGGGCCCGATTAACACCGGGGAGCTGTTTTTT. Protein sequence: CASSQDKAWGPINTGELFF.

This rearrangement joins TRBV5-6 to TRBJ1-2; maybe TRBD1 (6 bases). Germline V gene data show CDR1 as SGHDT and CDR2 as YYEEEE. Between the trimmed V and J ends, which lost 0 bases and 0 bases, there was a span of 12 bases. The CDR3 length is 16 residues. The CDR3 reads CASSLVGHGANYGYTF. The CDR3 DNA reads as TGTGCCAGCAGCTTGGTGGGACACGGAGCTAACTATGGCTACACCTTC.

V and J are TRBV4-3 and TRBJ2-1; D is possibly TRBD1 or TRBD2 (7 bases each). CDR1 is LGHNA, CDR2 YSLEER, per germline. The V end was cut by 0 bases, the J end by 4 bases, with 16 bases between. CDR3 length equals 17 residues. For the CDR3, the DNA is TGCGCCAGCAGCCAAGATTCTTTCAGGGGGGGGTACAATGAGCAGTTCTTC. Its protein is CASSQDSFRGGYNEQFF.

The CDR3 loop is CASSFPVQDRVGRDTQYF. CDR3 coding DNA: TGTGCCAGCAGCTTCCCAGTACAAGACAGAGTCGGCCGGGATACGCAGTATTTT. The chain is built from TRBV13 and TRBJ2-3; D is possibly TRBD1 (5 bases). The V and J ends lost 3 bases and 6 bases respectively, with 25 bases between them. There are 18 residues in the CDR3. Germline lookup yields CDR1 PRHDT and CDR2 FYEKMQ (reference sequence).

This chain joins TRBV4-1 and TRBJ2-5, with 9 positions matching TRBD1. J gave up 5 bases and V 1 base, and 5 bases lay outside the gene matches. Germline V gene lookup returns CDR1 MGHRA and CDR2 YSYEKL. This CDR3 is built from 15 residues. CDR3 sequence: CASSQVQGARETQYF. The CDR3 region has the DNA TGCGCCAGCAGCCAAGTACAGGGGGCGCGGGAGACCCAGTACTTC.

This rearrangement joins TRBV11-3 to TRBJ2-3; D unclear. Germline V gene data show CDR1 as SGHNT and CDR2 as YENEEA. Trimming pared 1 base from V and 2 bases from J, leaving 4 bases between. This CDR3 contains 13 residues. CDR3 nucleotides: TGTGCCAGCAGCTTAGCCCTCACAGATACGCAGTATTTT. It specifies CASSLALTDTQYF. Combining the CDR3 with reference TRBV11-3 and TRBJ2-3 gives the whole variable domain EAGVVQSPRYKIIEKKQPVAFWCNPISGHNTLYWYLQNLGQGPELLIRYENEEAVDDSQLPKDRFSAERLKGVDSTLKIQPAELGDSAVYLCASSLALTDTQYFGPGTRLTVL.

The chain employs TRBV4-3 and TRBJ2-1, with 12 positions matching TRBD2. Germline CDR1 reads LGHNA; CDR2 reads YSLEER. This CDR3 region has 16 residues. V dropped 4 bases and J dropped 8; count of bases not matched to a gene: 9. The CDR3: CASSPLAGGRIYEQFF. CDR3 sequence (DNA): TGCGCCAGCAGCCCCCTAGCGGGGGGGAGAATCTATGAGCAGTTCTTC.

The gene calls are TRBV7-9 and TRBJ2-7, with 7 bases aligning to TRBD1. CDR3 length equals 13 residues. V shed 8 bases, J shed 0 bases, and the junction held 4 bases outside the gene matches. Germline V gene lookup returns CDR1 SEHNR and CDR2 FQNEAQ (reference sequence). The CDR3 region has the DNA TGTGCCAGCGCATACAGGGGCTCCTACGAGCAGTACTTC. Protein: CASAYRGSYEQYF.

J is TRBJ1-4 and V is TRBV6-5; 7 nucleotides match TRBD1. CDR1 and CDR2 from the germline V gene are MNHEY and SVGAGI. Losses at the gene ends were 4 bases for V and 16 bases for J; bases not matched to a gene: 12. The CDR3 spans 13 residues. This CDR3 reads CASSWDSAGRKFF. The CDR3 region has the DNA TGTGCCAGCAGTTGGGACAGCGCGGGGAGAAAGTTTTTT.

The chain combines TRBV19 with TRBJ2-7; the D gene is possibly TRBD2 (5 bases). The CDR3 loop spans 15 amino acids. Trimming pared 1 base from V and 0 bases from J, leaving 10 bases between. Germline V lookup: CDR1 LNHDA, CDR2 SQIVND (reference sequence). The CDR3 sequence: CASSIAAGLSYEQYF. The CDR3 nucleotides are TGTGCCAGTAGTATAGCGGCAGGACTCTCCTACGAGCAGTACTTC. The full variable domain, its missing parts supplied by reference TRBV19 and TRBJ2-7, is DGGITQSPKYLFRKEGQNVTLSCEQNLNHDAMYWYRQDPGQGLRLIYYSQIVNDFQKGDIAEGYSVSREKKESFPLTVTSAQKNPTAFYLCASSIAAGLSYEQYFGPGTRLTVT.

The genes are TRBV27 and TRBJ2-7, with D unresolved. CDR3 length equals 14 residues. The V and J ends lost 0 bases and 2 bases respectively, with 8 bases between them. The germline CDR1 and CDR2 sequences are MNHEY and SMNVEV (reference sequence). The CDR3 here is CASSLSAVTYEQYF. The CDR3 bases are TGTGCCAGCAGTTTATCAGCAGTAACCTACGAGCAGTACTTC.

This chain connects TRBV27 to TRBJ1-2; 8 bases align to TRBD1. This CDR3 has 15 residues. J was trimmed by 4 bases and V by 6 bases; bases with no gene match: 10. Germline lookup yields CDR1 MNHEY and CDR2 SMNVEV (reference sequence). CDR3 sequence reads: CASRDPRTGSYGYTF. The DNA of the CDR3 is TGTGCCAGCAGGGACCCGCGGACAGGGAGCTATGGCTACACCTTC.

The rearrangement links TRBV6-5 to TRBJ1-2; 9 bases line up with TRBD1. The CDR3 runs to 15 residues. V shed 6 bases and J 4 bases; nucleotides not matched to a gene: 9. Germline loops: CDR1 MNHEY, CDR2 SVGAGI. The CDR3 spells CASSQDRGTGYGYTF. The CDR3 DNA reads as TGTGCCAGCAGCCAGGACAGGGGAACGGGCTATGGCTACACCTTC.

This clone was found once. In DNA form, the CDR3 reads TGTGCCAGCAGTACTAGGCCCGGGACAGGGAACGAGCAGTACTTC. Its translation: CASSTRPGTGNEQYF. The chain employs TRBV28 and TRBJ2-7, with 9 bases lining up with TRBD1. CDR1 and CDR2 from the germline V gene are MDHEN and SYDVKM. The CDR3 length is 15 residues. The V gene end was trimmed by 5 bases and the J gene end by 5 bases; junction bases not matched to a gene: 10.

The rearrangement joins TRBV12-2 to TRBJ1-6; the table's D call TRBD1 went unverified against the DNA. TRBV12-2 is listed as a pseudogene. This CDR3 spans 17 amino acids. CDR3 sequence (DNA): TGTGCAAGTCGCTTGGCCCGGCGACAGGGGCCGCATTCACCCCTCCACTTT. Amino acid sequence: CASRLARRQGPHSPLHF.

The chain recombines TRBV4-3 with TRBJ2-3; D is possibly TRBD1 (6 bases). Germline CDR1 LGHNA, CDR2 YSLEER. This CDR3 contains 15 residues. The germline V and J ends were trimmed by 0 bases and 1 base, with 8 bases remaining between them. In nucleotides, the CDR3 is TGCGCCAGCAGCCAAGAGGGGGCCGGCACAGATACGCAGTATTTT. Its translation: CASSQEGAGTDTQYF.

For the CDR3, the DNA is TGTGCCAGCAGCCCCATGCCCCATCAGCCCCAGCATTTT. Amino acid sequence: CASSPMPHQPQHF. The rearrangement links TRBV11-2 to TRBJ1-5; no definite D call. Trimming removed 5 bases at V and 5 bases at J, with 10 bases between. This CDR3 has 13 residues. Germline lookup yields CDR1 SGHAT and CDR2 FQNNGV.

V and J are TRBV18 and TRBJ1-1, with a possible D match to TRBD1 (6 bases). Trimming cost V 10 bases and J 1 base, with 13 bases left between them. The CDR3 has 13 amino acids. CDR1 is KGHSH and CDR2 is LQKENI in the germline V gene. The CDR3 DNA reads TGTGCCAACGACCGGGGGCAGAACACTGAAGCTTTCTTT. This sequence encodes CANDRGQNTEAFF.

The chain joins TRBV5-1 to TRBJ2-7; TRBD2 aligns across 8 bases. CDR1 and CDR2 from the germline V gene are SGHRS and YFSETQ. Trimming at V came to 2 bases and at J to 5 bases, leaving 9 bases not matched to a gene. This CDR3 is built from 15 residues. The CDR3: CASSFGRGARHEQYF. In nucleotides, the CDR3 is TGCGCCAGCAGCTTTGGGCGGGGGGCCCGCCACGAGCAGTACTTC.

Notes on this clone: At the DNA level, this CDR3 is encoded by other sequences in the same sample as well. The chain carries TRBV6-5 and TRBJ2-5, with 7 bases lining up with TRBD2. Germline assignment: CDR1 MNHEY and CDR2 SVGAGI. The CDR3 is 13 amino acids. V was clipped by 2 bases and J by 4 bases; unmatched bases: 1. The chain's CDR3 is CASSYGGGETQYF. The CDR3, as DNA: TGTGCCAGCAGTTACGGGGGGGGAGAGACCCAGTACTTC.